These T cell receptor beta chains were read from a single sample in a study of blood T cell repertoires in COVID-19. Only in-frame clones appear in the TCRdb table, and some are missing; sequencing was by immunoSEQ multiplex PCR. The sample contains some 260,000 clones, 70% to 85% of which appear only once. The specimen was peripheral blood. These receptors originate from a woman over 75 with active or convalescent COVID-19. The CDR3 runs from the conserved cysteine through the conserved F or W. The D gene is left open where the match is weak. The size entry is marked missing in some rows and otherwise reads once, few, many or a size class.

v_call,j_call,clone_size,d_call,cdr3_nt,cdr3_aa
TRBV28,TRBJ1-2,few,NA,TGTGCCAGCAGTCGGCAGGCTCTAAATCGGGGCTACACCTTC,CASSRQALNRGYTF
TRBV9,TRBJ1-5,NA,NA,TGTGCCAGCAGCGTCGGGGGGGACGGCAATCAGCCCCAGCATTTT,CASSVGGDGNQPQHF
TRBV10-1,TRBJ1-5,NA,NA,TGCGCCAGCAGTGATGGGGGGAGCGGCAATCAGCCCCAGCATTTT,CASSDGGSGNQPQHF
TRBV6-5,TRBJ2-3,NA,TRBD1,TGTGCCAGCAGGGCCGGGACAGCTGTAGCTACGCAGTATTTT,CASRAGTAVATQYF
TRBV7-8,TRBJ1-2,once,NA,TGTGCCAGCAGCTTACTCGGGGGAATGGGGTATGGCTACACCTTC,CASSLLGGMGYGYTF
TRBV5-4,TRBJ2-7,NA,NA,TGTGCCAGCAGCTTTGTTTATTCTGCGGGACTTGTAAACGAGCAGTACTTC,CASSFVYSAGLVNEQYF
TRBV7-7,TRBJ2-5,NA,TRBD2,TGTGCCAGCAGCAAGACGGCGACTAGCGGACAAGAGACCCAGTACTTC,CASSKTATSGQETQYF
TRBV12-3/TRBV12-4,TRBJ2-5,NA,NA,TGTGCCAGCAGTCTAACAGGCGGCCCGGCCCAGTACTTC,CASSLTGGPAQYF
TRBV24-1,TRBJ2-1,NA,TRBD1,TGTGCCACCAGTGACCGACCAGCTCGACAGGGGGGATTATACAATGAGCAGTTCTTC,CATSDRPARQGGLYNEQFF
TRBV28,TRBJ1-3,NA,NA,TGTGCCAGCAGTTCCCCTACCCACTCTGGAAACACCATATATTTT,CASSSPTHSGNTIYF
TRBV7-2,TRBJ2-5,NA,TRBD2,TGTGCCAGCAGCTTAGGTGGACTAGGGGAGACCCAGTACTTC,CASSLGGLGETQYF
TRBV27,TRBJ2-7,NA,NA,TGTGCCAGCAGGCGGGACAGCTATGCCTACGAGCAGTACTTC,CASRRDSYAYEQYF
TRBV28,TRBJ1-6,NA,NA,TGTGCCAGCGGTTTACCCCAAGCCCTCTCCTATAATTCACCCCTCCACTTT,CASGLPQALSYNSPLHF
TRBV7-7,TRBJ2-3,NA,NA,TGTGCTAGCAGCTTAACCCCTACCCTCTTAGCTAGCACAGATACGCAGTATTTT,CASSLTPTLLASTDTQYF
TRBV28,TRBJ1-2,NA,TRBD1,TGTGCCAGCAGTGTCCCTCTGGGACAGGGGATCTATGGCTACACCTTC,CASSVPLGQGIYGYTF
TRBV28,TRBJ1-2,NA,NA,TGTGCCAGCACCCCCGGGGGGACACTGCGCAACTATGGCTACACCTTC,CASTPGGTLRNYGYTF
TRBV30,TRBJ2-5,NA,NA,TGTGCCTGGAAAGCAGGGGCCGTAGGGACCCAGTACTTC,CAWKAGAVGTQYF
TRBV29-1,TRBJ1-2,NA,NA,TGCAGCGTTCAGGTATTCTATGGCTACACCTTC,CSVQVFYGYTF
TRBV5-1,TRBJ2-3,NA,TRBD2,TGCGCCAGCAGCTTGCAAGCGGGGGGGAGCACAGATACGCAGTATTTT,CASSLQAGGSTDTQYF
TRBV3-1/TRBV3-2,TRBJ2-4,NA,NA,TGTGCCAGCAGCCAATCTACTAGACTTAGCATTCAGTACTTC,CASSQSTRLSIQYF
TRBV5-5,TRBJ1-3,NA,TRBD1,TGTGCCAGCAGCTTCTGGGGACAGCCTAACTCTGGAAACACCATATATTTT,CASSFWGQPNSGNTIYF
TRBV4-1,TRBJ2-7,few,TRBD1,TGCGCCAGCAGCCAAGTCCAGGGGGATGGGGAGCAGTACTTC,CASSQVQGDGEQYF
TRBV10-3,TRBJ2-5,NA,NA,TGTGCCATCAGTGGCCTAAGAGGACCCCCGGGGGAGACCCAGTACTTC,CAISGLRGPPGETQYF
TRBV28,TRBJ1-6,few,TRBD1,TGTGCCAGCTCGGGACAGGGGAATAATTCACCCCTCCACTTT,CASSGQGNNSPLHF
TRBV3-1/TRBV3-2,TRBJ2-2,NA,NA,TGTGCCAGCAGCCTTTTAGCGGACACCGGGGAGCTGTTTTTT,CASSLLADTGELFF
TRBV29-1,TRBJ2-3,once,TRBD1,TGCAGCGTGACCCGGGACAGGGGCTTTGCAGATACGCAGTATTTT,CSVTRDRGFADTQYF
TRBV6-5,TRBJ1-2,NA,NA,TGTGCCAGCGGACAGCCCCCTGGCTACACCTTC,CASGQPPGYTF
TRBV5-1,TRBJ2-5,NA,NA,TGCGCCAGCAGCTTGGACAGTCAAGAGACCCAGTACTTC,CASSLDSQETQYF
TRBV5-6,TRBJ2-2,NA,NA,TGTGCCAGCAGCTTGGGACTGAACACCGGGGAGCTGTTTTTT,CASSLGLNTGELFF
TRBV7-9,TRBJ2-3,NA,NA,TGTGCCAGCAGCCCGACAGATACGCAGTATTTT,CASSPTDTQYF
TRBV5-1,TRBJ1-2,once,NA,TGCGCCAGCAGCTTGAGCGACGGAAGGATTGTTGGCTACACCTTC,CASSLSDGRIVGYTF
TRBV5-5,TRBJ1-1,NA,NA,TGTGCCAGCAGACGGGGGGGCAACACTGAAGCTTTCTTT,CASRRGGNTEAFF
TRBV20-1,TRBJ1-1,NA,TRBD1,TGCAGTCACAGGGGCCACACTGAAGCTTTCTTT,CSHRGHTEAFF
TRBV5-1,TRBJ2-2,NA,NA,TGCGCCAGCGCGCAGATATCAGGGTCGGGCACCGGGGAGCTGTTTTTT,CASAQISGSGTGELFF
TRBV27,TRBJ1-4,NA,NA,TGTGCCAGCAGTTCTTCCGGGGAGGAAGAAAAACTGTTTTTT,CASSSSGEEEKLFF
TRBV5-6,TRBJ2-7,NA,TRBD1,TGTGCCAGCAGCCCAACGGACAGGGGCTACGAGCAGTACTTC,CASSPTDRGYEQYF
TRBV5-5,TRBJ2-2,NA,NA,TGTGCCAGCAGCCCGGGGTGGATAAACACCGGGGAGCTGTTTTTT,CASSPGWINTGELFF
TRBV5-6,TRBJ1-6,NA,TRBD1,TGTGCCAGCAGCGTGACAGGGGGCTTGTATTCACCCCTCCACTTT,CASSVTGGLYSPLHF
TRBV7-9,TRBJ1-2,NA,TRBD1,TGTGCCAGCACCCCGACAGGGTTCGATGGCTACACCTTC,CASTPTGFDGYTF
TRBV7-9,TRBJ1-5,NA,NA,TGTGCCAGCAGCTTATCTAGCACCCATGGGCCCCAGCATTTT,CASSLSSTHGPQHF
TRBV28,TRBJ2-2,few,NA,TGTGCCAGCAGTTCAGGGGGGACCGGGGAGCTGTTTTTT,CASSSGGTGELFF
TRBV5-1,TRBJ2-5,NA,TRBD2,TGCGCCAGCAGCTTGGTGGGCGCGGGAGTTGCAGAGACCCAGTACTTC,CASSLVGAGVAETQYF
TRBV6-4,TRBJ1-2,NA,NA,TGTGCCAGCAGTGACTCGGGCAGGGGTTCCTATGGCTACACCTTC,CASSDSGRGSYGYTF
TRBV6-6,TRBJ1-1,NA,TRBD1,TGTGCCAGCAGGCAGGACAGGGTTGGGGCCACTGAAGCTTTCTTT,CASRQDRVGATEAFF
TRBV20-1,TRBJ2-1,once,TRBD2,TGCAGTGCTAGTTATTCGCGCGGGAGGGCCGTACACACCTACAATGAGCAGTTCTTC,CSASYSRGRAVHTYNEQFF
TRBV20-1,TRBJ2-5,NA,NA,TGCAGTGCTAGTCGCCTACAGGGTTCGGGAGAGACCCAGTACTTC,CSASRLQGSGETQYF
TRBV5-1,TRBJ1-1,once,TRBD1,TGCGCCAGCAGTCGGGACAGGGTTTCCACTGAAGCTTTCTTT,CASSRDRVSTEAFF
TRBV19,TRBJ2-1,NA,NA,TGTGCCAGTAGTATTTCCGCGGGGCGGGGCAATGAGCAGTTCTTC,CASSISAGRGNEQFF
TRBV7-2,TRBJ1-5,few,NA,TGTGCCAGCAGCCCCCCGCGTCGGCCCCAGCATTTT,CASSPPRRPQHF
TRBV6-5,TRBJ2-7,NA,TRBD1,TGTGCCAGGTATACAGGGGGCGACGAGCAGTACTTC,CARYTGGDEQYF
TRBV5-4,TRBJ2-7,NA,NA,TGTGCCAGCAGCTTGGACAGGGCAACCTACGAGCAGTACTTC,CASSLDRATYEQYF
TRBV5-5,TRBJ1-2,few,NA,TGTGCCAGCAGCTCGAGCCATGGAGCTAACTATGGCTACACCTTC,CASSSSHGANYGYTF
TRBV6-1,TRBJ1-4,NA,TRBD1,TGTGCCAGCAGTGCAAGGACAGGGGGCCCTTTTGGAACTAATGAAAAACTGTTTTTT,CASSARTGGPFGTNEKLFF